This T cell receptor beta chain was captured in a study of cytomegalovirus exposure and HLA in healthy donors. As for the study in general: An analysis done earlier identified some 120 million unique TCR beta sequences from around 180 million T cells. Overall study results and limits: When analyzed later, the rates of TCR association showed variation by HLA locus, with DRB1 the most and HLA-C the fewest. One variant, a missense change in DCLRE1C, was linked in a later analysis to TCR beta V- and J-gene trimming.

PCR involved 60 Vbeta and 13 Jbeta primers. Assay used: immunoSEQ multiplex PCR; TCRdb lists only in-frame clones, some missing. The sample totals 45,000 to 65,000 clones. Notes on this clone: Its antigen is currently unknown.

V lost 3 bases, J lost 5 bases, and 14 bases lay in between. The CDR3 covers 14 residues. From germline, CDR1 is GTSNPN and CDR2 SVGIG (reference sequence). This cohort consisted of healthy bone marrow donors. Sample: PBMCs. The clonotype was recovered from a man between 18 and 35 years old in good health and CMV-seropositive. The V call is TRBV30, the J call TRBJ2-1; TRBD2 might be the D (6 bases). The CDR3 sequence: CAWRRLVEDNEQFF. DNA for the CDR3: TGTGCCTGGAGGAGACTAGTAGAAGACAATGAGCAGTTCTTC.